These 21 T cell receptor beta chains share one sample of origin, sequenced in a study of cytomegalovirus exposure and HLA in healthy donors. Researchers ran the PCR with 60 Vbeta and 13 Jbeta primers. Produced via immunoSEQ multiplex PCR; TCRdb's table is partial and in-frame only. The sample includes about 120,000 clones, around 75% of them seen just once. The specimen sequenced was PBMCs. The receptors were gathered from a man aged 30 to 45 in good health and CMV-seronegative.

J is TRBJ2-2 and V is TRBV11-2, with 9 bases lining up with TRBD1. V lost 3 bases and J lost 8; bases outside the gene matches: 13. Germline V CDR1 and CDR2: SGHAT, FQNNGV. The CDR3 has 17 amino acids. CDR3 sequence: CASSLGRGRTGDGELFF. CDR3 DNA sequence: TGTGCCAGCAGCTTGGGGCGGGGGAGGACAGGGGATGGGGAGCTGTTTTTT.

This sequence joins TRBV19 and TRBJ2-1; maybe TRBD1 (6 bases). Germline V CDR1 and CDR2: LNHDA, SQIVND (reference sequence). V lost 5 bases and J 14 bases, leaving 13 bases between the germline ends. This CDR3 is built from 11 residues. The CDR3 DNA reads as TGTGCCAGTAGTGGTGGGACATCAGAGTTCTTC. Translating it yields CASSGGTSEFF.

The rearrangement uses TRBV5-4 and TRBJ2-1; 8 bases fit TRBD2. Germline CDR1 reads SGHNT; CDR2 reads YYREEE (reference sequence). J was trimmed by 0 bases and V by 4 bases; bases with no gene match: 3. This CDR3 spans 15 amino acids. The CDR3 loop is CASSRGGSSYNEQFF. Here the CDR3 DNA reads TGTGCCAGCAGCCGGGGGGGGAGCTCCTACAATGAGCAGTTCTTC. The full variable domain, rest sourced from reference TRBV5-4 and TRBJ2-1, is ETGVTQSPTHLIKTRGQQVTLRCSSQSGHNTVSWYQQALGQGPQFIFQYYREEENGRGNFPPRFSGLQFPNYSSELNVNALELDDSALYLCASSRGGSSYNEQFFGPGTRLTVL.

A single count supports this clone. The chain combines TRBV7-2 with TRBJ2-5; TRBD1 might be the D (6 bases). The CDR3 has 13 amino acids. Germline V CDR1 and CDR2: SGHTA, FQGNSA. Trimming shortened V by 3 bases and J by 4 bases, and 9 bases separated the two germline ends. CDR3 sequence reads: CASSFDRLETQYF. CDR3 DNA: TGTGCCAGCAGCTTTGACAGGCTAGAGACCCAGTACTTC.

Details on this clone: At one end the junction does not follow the germline gene, possibly because of a read error. The chain is built from TRBV29-1 and TRBJ2-6; D possibly corresponds to TRBD2 (6 bases). There are 15 residues in the CDR3. Per germline, CDR1 SQVTM and CDR2 ANQGSEA. CDR3 nucleotide sequence: TGCAGCGTTGAAGATTCAGGGACTGGGGCCAACGGCCTGACTTTC. This codes for CSVEDSGTGANGLTF.

This clone occurred a few times. The chain links TRBV19 to TRBJ1-2, with D uncertain. Germline loops: CDR1 LNHDA, CDR2 SQIVND (reference sequence). The CDR3 length is 17 residues. V lost 3 bases and J lost 4, with 21 bases in between. In DNA, the CDR3 is TGTGCCAGTAGTATCAACCTAAACCCATGGGCCTTCTATGGCTACACCTTC. This encodes CASSINLNPWAFYGYTF.

The J gene is TRBJ2-5, the V gene TRBV19; tentatively, D is TRBD2 (5 bases). This CDR3 spans 13 amino acids. Germline CDR1 LNHDA, CDR2 SQIVND (reference sequence). The germline V and J ends were trimmed by 9 bases and 9 bases, with 20 bases remaining between them. This CDR3 reads CASQEAPSGAQYF. As DNA, the CDR3 is TGTGCCAGCCAGGAGGCGCCCAGTGGGGCCCAGTACTTC.

This clone showed up just a few times. J is TRBJ2-7 and V is TRBV6-1; 11 bases align to TRBD1. CDR1 and CDR2 from the germline V gene are MNHNS and SASEGT. Trimming cost V 1 base and J 3 bases; bases outside gene matches: 2. This CDR3 region has 15 residues. The CDR3 coding sequence is TGTGCCAGCAGTGAAGGGACAGGGGGCCTCTACGAGCAGTACTTC. This translates into CASSEGTGGLYEQYF.

The rearrangement links TRBV9 to TRBJ2-3; 7 bases agree with TRBD2. J lost 0 bases, V lost 0 bases, and 4 bases had no gene match. The germline gives CDR1 SGDLS, CDR2 YYNGEE. The CDR3 is 16 amino acids. The DNA of the CDR3 is TGTGCCAGCAGCGTAGCGGGACTAACTAGCACAGATACGCAGTATTTT. Amino acids: CASSVAGLTSTDTQYF.

The chain carries TRBV4-2 and TRBJ2-6; D is unresolved. The CDR3 loop spans 16 amino acids. Trimming cost V 0 bases and J 0 bases, with 6 bases left between them. In germline, CDR1 is LGHNA, CDR2 YNFKEQ. CDR3 bases: TGTGCCAGCAGCCAAGAGTCGAGCTCTGGGGCCAACGTCCTGACTTTC. It encodes CASSQESSSGANVLTF.

This CDR3 is CASLTGNTGELFF. DNA of the CDR3: TGTGCCAGCCTCACGGGAAACACCGGGGAGCTGTTTTTT. This chain uses TRBV6-1 with TRBJ2-2; tentatively, D is TRBD2 (5 bases). Trimming removed 8 bases at V and 2 bases at J, with 9 bases between. Germline CDR1 reads MNHNS; CDR2 reads SASEGT. The CDR3 extends over 13 amino acids.

Points on this clone: Relative to the germline gene, one junction end is altered; a read error may explain this. The chain has TRBV6-1 and TRBJ1-1; 8 bases line up with TRBD1. The CDR3 totals 16 residues. CDR1 is MNHNS, CDR2 SASEGT, per germline. The CDR3 here is CASREGQGPLNTEAFF. In DNA form, the CDR3 reads TGTGCCAGCAGAGAAGGACAGGGCCCTCTGAACACTGAAGCTTTCTTT.

The gene calls are TRBV7-9 and TRBJ1-6; 7 bases map to TRBD1. J was trimmed by 3 bases and V by 5 bases; bases with no gene match: 10. Germline CDR1 SEHNR, CDR2 FQNEAQ (reference sequence). This CDR3 contains 17 residues. The CDR3 spells CASSHPPHRGYNSPLHF. Written as DNA, the CDR3 is TGTGCCAGCAGCCATCCCCCGCACAGGGGCTATAATTCACCCCTCCACTTT.

This rearrangement joins TRBV6-5 to TRBJ2-5; the D is unclear. The DNA end lines up better with TRBJ2-7; the J call may be wrong. The CDR3 is 15 amino acids. The germline V gene has CDR1 MNHEY and CDR2 SVGAGI. This chain's CDR3 is CASSYSGFLPNEQYF. The CDR3 bases are TGTGCCAGCAGTTACTCGGGCTTTCTCCCCAACGAGCAGTACTTC.

This clone appeared a single time. The rearrangement links TRBV27 to TRBJ1-5, with a possible D match to TRBD1 (5 bases). This CDR3 spans 15 amino acids. V gave up 6 bases and J gave up 0 bases, with 12 bases separating them. The germline CDR1 and CDR2 sequences are MNHEY and SMNVEV (reference sequence). The CDR3 DNA reads as TGTGCCAGCAGCTTGGGGGGGGGTAGCAATCAGCCCCAGCATTTT. Translated: CASSLGGGSNQPQHF.

This chain links TRBV27 with TRBJ1-1; tentatively, D is TRBD1 (5 bases). V was trimmed by 6 bases and J by 1 base, leaving 9 bases between them. Germline V gene sequence: CDR1 MNHEY, CDR2 SMNVEV (reference sequence). The CDR3 runs 13 residues. The CDR3 loop reads CASRGPSNTEAFF. The CDR3 DNA reads as TGTGCCAGCAGGGGGCCCTCGAACACTGAAGCTTTCTTT.

This chain connects TRBV19 to TRBJ1-6; a possible D gene is TRBD1 (5 bases). The CDR3 runs 13 residues. CDR1 and CDR2 (germline): LNHDA, SQIVND (reference sequence). V lost 7 bases and J lost 11, with 15 bases in between. The CDR3 protein is CASTIGAATPLHF. The DNA of the CDR3 is TGTGCCAGTACCATAGGGGCAGCAACACCCCTCCACTTT.

The chain couples TRBV19 to TRBJ2-5; TRBD2 might be the D (7 bases). Looked up from germline, CDR1 is LNHDA and CDR2 is SQIVND (reference sequence). The V gene lost 3 bases and the J gene lost 2 bases, with 19 bases spanning the gap. The CDR3 covers 17 residues. DNA for the CDR3: TGTGCCAGTAGTATTTGGGTTGTGGCGGGGGCACAAGAGACCCAGTACTTC. The encoded protein is CASSIWVVAGAQETQYF.

The V and J genes are TRBV5-1 and TRBJ1-6; 7 nucleotides agree with TRBD1. V was clipped by 3 bases and J by 2 bases; unmatched bases: 5. This CDR3 comprises 16 residues. The V gene's germline CDR1 is SGHRS and CDR2 YFSETQ. Here the CDR3 DNA reads TGCGCCAGCAGCTGGGGGACAGCCGCCTATAATTCACCCCTCCACTTT. Translation gives CASSWGTAAYNSPLHF.

This clone was recorded once. V is TRBV9 and J is TRBJ1-1, with a tentative D call TRBD1 (6 bases). Trimming took 4 bases from V and 2 from J, leaving 12 bases between them. The CDR3 loop spans 14 amino acids. Germline values: CDR1 SGDLS, CDR2 YYNGEE. The CDR3 region is CASSRRTANTEAFF. The CDR3 DNA reads TGTGCCAGCAGCCGGAGGACAGCCAACACTGAAGCTTTCTTT. Full variable domain (rest looked up from reference TRBV9 and TRBJ1-1): DSGVTQTPKHLITATGQRVTLRCSPRSGDLSVYWYQQSLDQGLQFLIQYYNGEERAKGNILERFSAQQFPDLHSELNLSSLELGDSALYFCASSRRTANTEAFFGQGTRLTVV.

The rearrangement uses TRBV28 and TRBJ2-5; D gene ambiguous. The CDR3 runs to 14 residues. Germline lookup yields CDR1 MDHEN and CDR2 SYDVKM. Trimming took off 7 bases at V and 4 bases at J, with 16 bases between the two ends. CDR3: CASTPGRLRETQYF. The CDR3 DNA reads TGTGCCAGCACCCCCGGTCGGTTGCGAGAGACCCAGTACTTC.